The rows below give T cell receptor beta chains drawn from one sample of a study of blood T cell repertoires in COVID-19. Profiling relied on immunoSEQ multiplex PCR, and the TCRdb table lists in-frame clones only, not all of them. The sample lists approximately 83,000 clones; approximately 91% were seen once. The specimen was peripheral blood. The receptors were sampled from a man aged 65 to 85 with acute or convalescent COVID-19. The CDR3 runs from the conserved cysteine through the conserved F or W. The order of the fields is D gene, J gene, V gene, clone size, CDR3 DNA, CDR3 protein. The D gene is left open where the match is weak. Some rows have no size entry. The others give once, few or many, or a class for an expanded clone.

>NA|TRBJ1-1|TRBV5-6|NA
TGTGCCAGCAGCTTGGCGAGCACTGAAGCTTTCTTT
CASSLASTEAFF
>NA|TRBJ2-1|TRBV6-5|NA
TGTGCCATAAGAACAGGGAACAATGAGCAGTTCTTC
CAIRTGNNEQFF
>TRBD1|TRBJ2-2|TRBV5-4|NA
TGTGCCAGCAGCCGAGGACAGGGGCACACCGGGGAGCTGTTTTTT
CASSRGQGHTGELFF
>NA|TRBJ1-1|TRBV5-1|NA
TGCGCCAGCAGCCCAAGACAGATCATGAACACTGAAGCTTTCTTT
CASSPRQIMNTEAFF
>TRBD1|TRBJ2-7|TRBV20-1|once
TGCAGTGCTAGTAGCGGGACAGGGGGCTACGAGCAGTACTTC
CSASSGTGGYEQYF
>TRBD2|TRBJ2-7|TRBV28|NA
TGTGCCAGCAGACGCGGGAGATCCTACGAGCAGTACTTC
CASRRGRSYEQYF
>NA|TRBJ1-2|TRBV2|NA
TGTGCCAGCAGTGGTCACAGGGAGGGTGGCTACACCTTC
CASSGHREGGYTF
>NA|TRBJ1-2|TRBV11-2|NA
TGTGCCAGCAGCTTAGGGGGCCGGAATAGCTATGGCTACACCTTC
CASSLGGRNSYGYTF
>NA|TRBJ2-3|TRBV18|NA
TGTGCCAGCTCACCACGAGGCGGAGGCTTCGGTGATACGCAGTATTTT
CASSPRGGGFGDTQYF
>NA|TRBJ1-5|TRBV6-2/TRBV6-3|NA
TGTGCCAGCAGTTACGGGAGGGGTGGTAGCAATCAGCCCCAGCATTTT
CASSYGRGGSNQPQHF
>NA|TRBJ1-6|TRBV30|few
TGTGCCTGCCCAGTTGCGGGGCATCAGGACGGTTCACCCCTCCACTTT
CACPVAGHQDGSPLHF
>TRBD2|TRBJ2-3|TRBV5-4|NA
TGTGCCAGCAGCTATGTAGCGGGTGGGGCGGATACGCAGTATTTT
CASSYVAGGADTQYF
>TRBD1|TRBJ1-2|TRBV4-3|NA
TGCGCCAGCAGCCAAGATCGGACAGGTCATGGCTACACCTTC
CASSQDRTGHGYTF
>TRBD1|TRBJ1-2|TRBV5-1|NA
TGCGCCAGCAGCTTGGACGGAGATAGGGGGCTTGGCTACACCTTC
CASSLDGDRGLGYTF
>TRBD2|TRBJ2-2|TRBV5-6|NA
TGTGCCAGCAGCGGGATTGTAGCGGGGGGGCCCGGGGAGCTGTTTTTT
CASSGIVAGGPGELFF
>NA|TRBJ2-7|TRBV19|NA
TGTGCCAGTAGTATATGGTCCGGGTATGGTGACGAGCAGTACTTC
CASSIWSGYGDEQYF
>NA|TRBJ1-2|TRBV5-1|NA
TGCGCCAGCAGCTTCGGGGAAAACTATGGCTACACCTTC
CASSFGENYGYTF
>NA|TRBJ1-2|TRBV28|once
TGTGCCAGCAGTTTACAGGGTGGCGGCTACACCTTC
CASSLQGGGYTF
>NA|TRBJ1-4|TRBV27|NA
TGTGCCAGCAGAGCCGACATAACAACTAATGAAAAACTGTTTTTT
CASRADITTNEKLFF
>NA|TRBJ1-5|TRBV19|few
TGTGCCAGTAGTATGGGGCCCTTGGTACCCCAGCATTTT
CASSMGPLVPQHF
>TRBD1|TRBJ1-6|TRBV7-8|NA
TGTGCCAGCAGCCGAGAGACAGGGCGCATGGCACCCCTCCACTTT
CASSRETGRMAPLHF
>NA|TRBJ2-3|TRBV19|NA
TGTGCCAGTAGTATAGGGCTAGTCTCTGATACGCAGTATTTT
CASSIGLVSDTQYF
>NA|TRBJ1-2|TRBV25-1|NA
TGTGCCAGCAGTGAATGGGGGGGAAACTATGGCTACACCTTC
CASSEWGGNYGYTF
>NA|TRBJ1-1|TRBV5-6|NA
TGTGCCAGCAGCTTGCGGCGGGGCGGAACGGTGAACACTGAAGCTTTCTTT
CASSLRRGGTVNTEAFF
>NA|TRBJ1-1|TRBV15|many
TGTGCCACCAGCAGAGATGCACAACCGAACACTGAAGCTTTCTTT
CATSRDAQPNTEAFF
>TRBD1|TRBJ2-1|TRBV10-3|NA
TGTGCCATCAGGACAGGGGTTTTCGATGAGCAGTTCTTC
CAIRTGVFDEQFF
>NA|TRBJ1-6|TRBV6-6|NA
TGTGCCAGCACCCCCGCTATTTATAATTCACCCCTCCACTTT
CASTPAIYNSPLHF
>NA|TRBJ1-3|TRBV11-2|NA
TGTGCCAGCAGCTTAGGTGGGCATAGCTCTGGAAACACCATATATTTT
CASSLGGHSSGNTIYF
>TRBD1|TRBJ2-3|TRBV2|NA
TGTGCCAGCAGTGAGTTTAGGGGGCCCAATACGCAGTATTTT
CASSEFRGPNTQYF
>TRBD1|TRBJ2-7|TRBV6-5|NA
TGTGCCAGCATGGTGGCAGGGGGTAACGAGCAGTACTTC
CASMVAGGNEQYF
>TRBD2|TRBJ2-2|TRBV7-9|NA
TGTGCCAGCAGCCGGATAGCGGGGGGGGCTCCTACCGGGGAGCTGTTTTTT
CASSRIAGGAPTGELFF
>NA|TRBJ1-6|TRBV5-1|NA
TGCGCCAGCAGCCCGCTACATAATTCACCCCTCCACTTT
CASSPLHNSPLHF
>TRBD1|TRBJ1-2|TRBV19|NA
TGTGCCAGTAGACCCGACAGGGACTATGGCTACACCTTC
CASRPDRDYGYTF
>NA|TRBJ2-1|TRBV7-2|NA
TGTGCCAGCAGCTTATCTCCCCCCGTCTATGAGCAGTTCTTC
CASSLSPPVYEQFF
>TRBD2|TRBJ2-2|TRBV18|NA
TGTGCCAGCTCCCCGGGACTAGCGGGGCTGAATACCGGGGAGCTGTTTTTT
CASSPGLAGLNTGELFF
>NA|TRBJ1-6|TRBV11-1|NA
TGTGCCAGCAGCTTTTCGGTTACTTATTCACCCCTCCACTTT
CASSFSVTYSPLHF
>TRBD1|TRBJ2-7|TRBV28|NA
TGTGCCAGCAAGCCCGGGACAGGGGAGGCCTACGAGCAGTACTTC
CASKPGTGEAYEQYF
>TRBD2|TRBJ2-1|TRBV5-6|NA
TGTGCCAGCAGCTGGCGAAGGCCTAGCGGGGGGGCCGGCCCATTCTTC
CASSWRRPSGGAGPFF
>TRBD1|TRBJ1-2|TRBV25-1|NA
TGTGCCAGCAGTCCCCTCGCCGGACAGGCCGCCCCTTCTGGCTACACCTTC
CASSPLAGQAAPSGYTF
>TRBD2|TRBJ2-7|TRBV5-1|NA
TGCGCCAGCAATAAAGCGGGAGTGGGCTACGAGCAGTACTTC
CASNKAGVGYEQYF
>TRBD1|TRBJ1-2|TRBV18|NA
TGTGCCAGCTCACCAGACAGGGCAGGAAACTATGGCTACACCTTC
CASSPDRAGNYGYTF
>TRBD1|TRBJ2-7|TRBV5-5|NA
TGTGCCAGCAGCCCATTCCCCGGGACAGGCAACCTGGAGCAGTACTTC
CASSPFPGTGNLEQYF
>TRBD1|TRBJ1-4|TRBV7-2|NA
TGTGCCAGCAGCGATATTACCGGGACAGTAAATGAAAAACTGTTTTTT
CASSDITGTVNEKLFF
>NA|TRBJ2-1|TRBV7-2|NA
TGTGCCAGCAGCACGCATGTTAGCGAGAGGTACAATGAGCAGTTCTTC
CASSTHVSERYNEQFF
>TRBD1|TRBJ2-4|TRBV6-5|NA
TGTGCCAGCAGCTCCCAGCCAGGGACAGTTCAGTACTTC
CASSSQPGTVQYF
>TRBD1|TRBJ1-1|TRBV5-1|few
TGCGCCAGCAGCTTGCAGGACAGGGGGGAAGCTTTCTTT
CASSLQDRGEAFF
>TRBD2|TRBJ2-7|TRBV5-1|NA
TGCGCCAGCAGCTTGGAAGCGGGAGTTGTCGAGCAGTACTTC
CASSLEAGVVEQYF
>TRBD1|TRBJ1-2|TRBV5-6|NA
TGTGCCAGCAGCTGGGCAGAGACAGGGCACTATGGCTACACCTTC
CASSWAETGHYGYTF
>TRBD1|TRBJ1-1|TRBV2|few
TGTGCCAGCAGACGGGACAGAGTCACTGAAGCTTTCTTT
CASRRDRVTEAFF
>NA|TRBJ2-1|TRBV7-6|NA
TGTGCCAGCAGCCGCGGACAGTCTGAAAGCTCCTACAATGAGCAGTTCTTC
CASSRGQSESSYNEQFF
>TRBD1|TRBJ2-7|TRBV29-1|NA
TGCAGCGTTTTACGGACAGGGGGTTTTTTGATTAACGAGCAGTACTTC
CSVLRTGGFLINEQYF
>NA|TRBJ2-1|TRBV25-1|NA
TGTGCCAGCCCGCGAGGGGGGGTCTACAATGAGCAGTTCTTC
CASPRGGVYNEQFF
>TRBD2|TRBJ2-1|TRBV5-1|NA
TGCGCCAGCAGCTTTGGACTAGCGGCATCCAAAGGCAATGAGCAGTTCTTC
CASSFGLAASKGNEQFF